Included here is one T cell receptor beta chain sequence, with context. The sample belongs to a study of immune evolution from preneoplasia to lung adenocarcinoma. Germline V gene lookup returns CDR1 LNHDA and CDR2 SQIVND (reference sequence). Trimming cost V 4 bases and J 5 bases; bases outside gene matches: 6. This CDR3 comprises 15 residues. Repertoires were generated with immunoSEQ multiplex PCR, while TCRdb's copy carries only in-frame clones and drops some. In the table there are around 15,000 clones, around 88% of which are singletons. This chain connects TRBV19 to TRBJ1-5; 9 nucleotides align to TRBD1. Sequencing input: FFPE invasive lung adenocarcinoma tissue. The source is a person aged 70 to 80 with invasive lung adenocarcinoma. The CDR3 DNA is TGTGCCAGTAGTACCCCGGGACAGGGTCATCAGCCCCAGCATTTT. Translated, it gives CASSTPGQGHQPQHF.